These 6 T cell receptor beta chains were all obtained from the same sample, sequenced in a study of blood T cells in healthy people across ages (dated by TCRdb to 2013 to 2016). The library was obtained by 5' RACE. Sequencing was carried out with an Illumina HiSeq 2500. A second PCR of roughly 6 to 12 cycles was performed with a sample-barcoded 5' primer and a J-beta primer mix. TCRdb redid the processing of the public reads, applying fastp at Q25 and MiXCR, and retained in-frame beta chains. Entries that share a CDR3 protein sequence are merged under the most common genes and DNA. This sample has approximately 760,000 distinct CDR3 sequences in its table, and 20% to 25% of those were observed once. The ten largest clones represent roughly a tenth of the sample. The sample also formed part of further work on T cells of mothers and their children.

Sequenced: blood. The receptor source for this set is a boy between 10 and 17 years old in good health.

Details on this clonotype: Sequence at one end of the junction differs from germline and may be a read error. The J gene is TRBJ1-1, the V gene TRBV7-9; D is unresolved. This CDR3 contains 12 residues. Germline values: CDR1 SEHNR, CDR2 FQNEAQ (reference sequence). As DNA, the CDR3 is TGTGCCAGCAGCTTTTGGGAGAATGAAACTTTCTTT. Protein sequence: CASSFWENETFF.

The chain joins TRBV5-1 to TRBJ2-7; unclear D gene. Germline V gives CDR1 SGHRS, CDR2 YFSETQ. This CDR3 is built from 18 residues. Trimming stripped 3 bases from V and 2 bases from J, with 24 bases between. CDR3 sequence reads: CASSSTQAYQSHTYEQYF. The CDR3 DNA reads as TGCGCCAGCAGCTCCACCCAGGCATACCAGTCCCATACCTACGAGCAGTACTTC.

The J gene is TRBJ2-3, the V gene TRBV4-1; D unclear. Germline V gives CDR1 MGHRA, CDR2 YSYEKL. The CDR3 is 15 amino acids. The V end was cut by 0 bases, the J end by 6 bases, with 13 bases between. The CDR3 coding sequence is TGCGCCAGCAGCCAAGATTTTTCCGGTGGGGATACGCAGTATTTT. Translating it yields CASSQDFSGGDTQYF.

V usage is TRBV7-9 and J usage is TRBJ2-1, with D hard to call. The CDR3 is made up of 16 amino acids. CDR1 and CDR2 (germline): SEHNR, FQNEAQ (reference sequence). V was pared by 2 bases and J by 1 base, with 12 bases between. CDR3 in amino acids: CASSLWLDTSYNEQFF. The CDR3 nucleotides read TGTGCCAGCAGCTTATGGTTAGATACTTCCTACAATGAGCAGTTCTTC.

This chain joins TRBV4-1 and TRBJ1-4; D gene uncertain. CDR3 length: 15 amino acids. Germline values: CDR1 MGHRA, CDR2 YSYEKL. The V end was cut by 4 bases, the J end by 3 bases, with 12 bases between. In nucleotides, the CDR3 is TGCGCCAGCAGCCTTATTTCAGACCCTAATGAAAAACTGTTTTTT. It yields the protein CASSLISDPNEKLFF.

A few counts support this clonotype. The chain is built from TRBV5-1 and TRBJ1-5; D is possibly TRBD1 (5 bases). The length of the CDR3 is 14 residues. Germline V CDR1 and CDR2: SGHRS, YFSETQ. V lost 4 bases and J lost 4, with 12 bases in between. The DNA of the CDR3 is TGCGCCAGCAGCCAGTACGGGGGAAATCAGCCCCAGCATTTT. Its protein is CASSQYGGNQPQHF.